This T cell receptor beta chain derives from a study of cytotoxic CD8 clonotypes in ibrutinib-treated CLL. Study details: The sample average was about 260,000 productive templates and fewer than 95,000 productive rearrangements.

With respect to this clone: The target antigen is unknown.

Libraries were prepared by immunoSEQ multiplex PCR; TCRdb keeps only in-frame clonotypes and omits some of them. The sample lists 250,000 to 350,000 clones; more than 70% were seen once. The study, taken as a whole, reports: Increased clonality at ibrutinib response gave way to a return toward baseline at progression.

The V gene's germline CDR1 is MNHNS and CDR2 SASEGT. Deletions cut 6 bases from V and 5 bases from J, with 7 bases between. There are 11 residues in the CDR3. V and J are TRBV6-1 and TRBJ1-2; D gene uncertain. This receptor was obtained from a human donor with chronic lymphocytic leukemia. Specimen: PBMCs, collected at disease progression, from a patient treated with ibrutinib. The CDR3, as DNA: TGTGCCAGCAGGGCCTTTTATGGCTACACCTTC. Protein product: CASRAFYGYTF.